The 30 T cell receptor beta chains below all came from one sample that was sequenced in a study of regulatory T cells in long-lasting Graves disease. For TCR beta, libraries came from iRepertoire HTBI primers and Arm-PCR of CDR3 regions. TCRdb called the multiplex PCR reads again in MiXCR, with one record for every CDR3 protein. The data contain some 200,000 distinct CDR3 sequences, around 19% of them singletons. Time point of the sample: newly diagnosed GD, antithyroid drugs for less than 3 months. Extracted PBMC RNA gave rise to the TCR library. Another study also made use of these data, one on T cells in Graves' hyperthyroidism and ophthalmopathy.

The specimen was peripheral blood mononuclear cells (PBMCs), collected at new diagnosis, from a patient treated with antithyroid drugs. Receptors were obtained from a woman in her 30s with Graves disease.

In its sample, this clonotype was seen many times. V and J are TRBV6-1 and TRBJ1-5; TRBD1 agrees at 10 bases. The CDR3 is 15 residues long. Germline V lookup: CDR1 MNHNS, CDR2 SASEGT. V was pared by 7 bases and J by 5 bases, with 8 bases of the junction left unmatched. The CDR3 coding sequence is TGTGCCAGCAATTGGGCCGGGACAGGGGATCAGCCCCAGCATTTT. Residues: CASNWAGTGDQPQHF.

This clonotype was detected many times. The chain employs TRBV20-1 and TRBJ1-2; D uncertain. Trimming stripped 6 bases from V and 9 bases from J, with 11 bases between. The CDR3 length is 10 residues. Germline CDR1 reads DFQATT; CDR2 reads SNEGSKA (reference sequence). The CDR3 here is CSATSVSYTF. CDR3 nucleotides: TGCAGTGCCACGAGCGTTAGCTACACCTTC.

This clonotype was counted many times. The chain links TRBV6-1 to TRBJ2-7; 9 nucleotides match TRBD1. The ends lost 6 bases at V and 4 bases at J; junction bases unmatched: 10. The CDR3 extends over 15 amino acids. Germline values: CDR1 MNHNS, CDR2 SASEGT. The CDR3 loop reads CASSQVGTGSYEQYF. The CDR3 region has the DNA TGTGCCAGCAGCCAAGTGGGGACAGGGAGTTACGAGCAGTACTTC.

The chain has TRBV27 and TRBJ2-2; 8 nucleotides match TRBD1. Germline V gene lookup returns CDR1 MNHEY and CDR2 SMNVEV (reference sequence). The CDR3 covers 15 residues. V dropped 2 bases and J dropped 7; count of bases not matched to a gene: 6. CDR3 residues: CASSLIGQGGGELFF. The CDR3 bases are TGTGCCAGCAGTTTAATTGGACAGGGCGGCGGGGAGCTGTTTTTT.

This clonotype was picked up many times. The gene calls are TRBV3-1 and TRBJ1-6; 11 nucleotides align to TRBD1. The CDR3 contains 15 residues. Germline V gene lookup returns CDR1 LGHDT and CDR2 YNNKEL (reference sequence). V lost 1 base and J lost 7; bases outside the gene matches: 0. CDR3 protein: CASSQGTGGNSPLHF. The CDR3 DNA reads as TGTGCCAGCAGCCAAGGGACAGGGGGCAATTCACCCCTCCACTTT. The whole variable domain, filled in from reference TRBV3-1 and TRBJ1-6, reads DTAVSQTPKYLVTQMGNDKSIKCEQNLGHDTMYWYKQDSKKFLKIMFSYNNKELIINETVPNRFSPKSPDKAHLNLHINSLELGDSAVYFCASSQGTGGNSPLHFGNGTRLTVT.

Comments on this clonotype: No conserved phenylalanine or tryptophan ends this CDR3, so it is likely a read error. The CDR3 nucleotides read TGTGCCAGCAGCCACCCACAGGGAACCGGCTACACCGTC. The encoded protein is CASSHPQGTGYTV. V is TRBV3-1 and J is TRBJ1-2; tentative D call: TRBD1 (6 bases). The CDR3 covers 13 residues. V shed 3 bases and J shed 8 bases, with 13 bases lying between them. Germline CDR1 reads LGHDT; CDR2 reads YNNKEL (reference sequence).

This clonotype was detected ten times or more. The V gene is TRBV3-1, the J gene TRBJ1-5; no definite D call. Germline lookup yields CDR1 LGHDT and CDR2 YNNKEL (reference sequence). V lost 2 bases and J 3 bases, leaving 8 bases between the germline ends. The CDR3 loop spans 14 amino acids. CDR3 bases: TGTGCCAGCAGCCAACGGTCCTTCAATCAGCCCCAGCATTTT. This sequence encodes CASSQRSFNQPQHF.

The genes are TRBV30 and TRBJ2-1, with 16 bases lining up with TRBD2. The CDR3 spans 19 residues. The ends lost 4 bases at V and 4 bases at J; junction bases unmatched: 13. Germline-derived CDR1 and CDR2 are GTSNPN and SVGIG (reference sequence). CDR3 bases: TGTGCCTGGAACCCTACGGGACTAGCGGGAGGGCGGGGTTACAATGAGCAGTTCTTC. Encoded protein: CAWNPTGLAGGRGYNEQFF.

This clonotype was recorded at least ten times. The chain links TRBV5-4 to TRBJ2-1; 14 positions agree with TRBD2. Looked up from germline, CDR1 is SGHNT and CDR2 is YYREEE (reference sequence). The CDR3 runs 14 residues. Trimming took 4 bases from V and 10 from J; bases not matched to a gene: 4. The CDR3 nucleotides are TGTGCCAGCAGCCCTGGGACTAGCGGGAGCGAGCAGTTCTTC. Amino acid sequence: CASSPGTSGSEQFF.

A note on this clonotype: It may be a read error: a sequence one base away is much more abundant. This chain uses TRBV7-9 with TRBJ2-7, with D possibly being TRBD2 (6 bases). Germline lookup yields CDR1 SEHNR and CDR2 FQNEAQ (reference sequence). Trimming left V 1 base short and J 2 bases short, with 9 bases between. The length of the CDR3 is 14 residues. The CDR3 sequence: CASSLEGGTYEQYF. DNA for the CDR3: TGTGCCAGCAGCTTAGAGGGCGGGACCTACGAGCAGTACTTC.

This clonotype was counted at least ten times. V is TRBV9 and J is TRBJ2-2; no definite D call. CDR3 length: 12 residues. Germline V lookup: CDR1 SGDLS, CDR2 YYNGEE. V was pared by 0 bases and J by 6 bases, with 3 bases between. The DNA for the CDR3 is TGTGCCAGCAGCGTAGTGTCCGGGGAGCTGTTTTTT. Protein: CASSVVSGELFF. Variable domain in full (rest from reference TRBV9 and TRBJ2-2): DSGVTQTPKHLITATGQRVTLRCSPRSGDLSVYWYQQSLDQGLQFLIQYYNGEERAKGNILERFSAQQFPDLHSELNLSSLELGDSALYFCASSVVSGELFFGEGSRLTVL.

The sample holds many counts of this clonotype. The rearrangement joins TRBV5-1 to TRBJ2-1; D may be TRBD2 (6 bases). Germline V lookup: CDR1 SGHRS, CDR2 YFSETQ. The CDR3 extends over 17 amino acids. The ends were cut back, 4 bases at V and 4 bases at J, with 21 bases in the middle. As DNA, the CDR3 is TGCGCCAGCAGCGCGAAAGGGAAGATAGCGGTTTACAATGAGCAGTTCTTC. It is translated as CASSAKGKIAVYNEQFF.

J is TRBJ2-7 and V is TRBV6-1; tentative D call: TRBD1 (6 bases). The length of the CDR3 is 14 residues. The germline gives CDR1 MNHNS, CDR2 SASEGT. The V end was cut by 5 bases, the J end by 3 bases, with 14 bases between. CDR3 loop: CASSPTGSGYEQYF. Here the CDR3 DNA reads TGTGCCAGCAGTCCCACAGGGAGTGGCTACGAGCAGTACTTC.

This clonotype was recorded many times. CDR3 loop: CASTHLRETAEQYF. The DNA for the CDR3 is TGTGCCAGCACCCATTTGCGGGAGACGGCCGAGCAGTACTTC. The chain employs TRBV6-2 or TRBV6-3 and TRBJ2-7, with 7 bases fitting TRBD2. In germline, CDR1 is MNHEY, CDR2 SVGEGT. V lost 7 bases to trimming and J lost 6 bases; unmatched junction nucleotides: 12. The CDR3 spans 14 residues.

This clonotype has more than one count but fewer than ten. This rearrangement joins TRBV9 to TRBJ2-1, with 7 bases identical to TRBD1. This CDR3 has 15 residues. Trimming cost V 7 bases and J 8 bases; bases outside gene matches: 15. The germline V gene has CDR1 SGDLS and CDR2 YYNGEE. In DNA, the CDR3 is TGTGCCAGCGGCCCCCAGACAGGGAGAGTAGATGAGCAGTTCTTC. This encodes CASGPQTGRVDEQFF.

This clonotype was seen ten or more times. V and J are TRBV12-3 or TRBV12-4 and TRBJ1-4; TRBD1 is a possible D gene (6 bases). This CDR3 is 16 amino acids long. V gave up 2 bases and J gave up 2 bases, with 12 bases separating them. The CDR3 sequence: CASSLTGLFTNEKLFF. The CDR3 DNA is TGTGCCAGCAGTTTAACAGGGCTATTTACTAATGAAAAACTGTTTTTT.

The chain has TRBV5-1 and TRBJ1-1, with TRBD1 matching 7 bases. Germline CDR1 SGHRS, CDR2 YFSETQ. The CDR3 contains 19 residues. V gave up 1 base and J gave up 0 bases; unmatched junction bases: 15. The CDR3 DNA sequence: TGCGCCAGCAGCTTGAGGCGGGGAGGGGGCAGTGGAATGAACACTGAAGCTTTCTTT. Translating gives CASSLRRGGGSGMNTEAFF.

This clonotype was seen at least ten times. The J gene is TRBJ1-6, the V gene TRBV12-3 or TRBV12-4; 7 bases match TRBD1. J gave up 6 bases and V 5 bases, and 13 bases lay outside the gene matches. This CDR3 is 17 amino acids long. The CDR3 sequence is CASSRATGPTFNSPLHF. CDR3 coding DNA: TGTGCCAGCAGTAGGGCGACAGGGCCAACCTTTAATTCACCCCTCCACTTT.

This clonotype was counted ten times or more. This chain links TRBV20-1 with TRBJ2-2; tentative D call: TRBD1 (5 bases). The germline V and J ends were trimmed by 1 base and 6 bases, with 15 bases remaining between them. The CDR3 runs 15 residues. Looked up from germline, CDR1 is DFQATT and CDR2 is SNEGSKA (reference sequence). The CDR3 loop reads CSARGSGRASGELFF. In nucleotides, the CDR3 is TGCAGTGCTAGAGGTTCCGGCAGGGCTTCCGGGGAGCTGTTTTTT.

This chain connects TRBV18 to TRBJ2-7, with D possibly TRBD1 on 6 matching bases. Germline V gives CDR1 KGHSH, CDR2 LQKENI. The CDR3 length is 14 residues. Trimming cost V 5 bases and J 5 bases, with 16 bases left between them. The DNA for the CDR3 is TGTGCCAGCTCAGCAACAGGGTATTGGAACGAGCAGTACTTC. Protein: CASSATGYWNEQYF. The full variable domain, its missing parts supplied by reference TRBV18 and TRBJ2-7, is NAGVMQNPRHLVRRRGQEARLRCSPMKGHSHVYWYRQLPEEGLKFMVYLQKENIIDESGMPKERFSAEFPKEGPSILRIQQVVRGDSAAYFCASSATGYWNEQYFGPGTRLTVT.

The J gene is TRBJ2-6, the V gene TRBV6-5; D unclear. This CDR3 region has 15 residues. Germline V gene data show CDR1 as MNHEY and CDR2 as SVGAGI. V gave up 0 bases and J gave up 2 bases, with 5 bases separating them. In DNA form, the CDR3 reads TGTGCCAGCAGTTACTCTGATACTGGGGCCAACGTCCTGACTTTC. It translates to CASSYSDTGANVLTF.

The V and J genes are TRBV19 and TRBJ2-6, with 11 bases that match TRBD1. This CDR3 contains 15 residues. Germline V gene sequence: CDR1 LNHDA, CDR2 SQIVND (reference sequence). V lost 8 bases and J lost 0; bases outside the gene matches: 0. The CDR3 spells CASGTGGSGANVLTF. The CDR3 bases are TGTGCCAGTGGGACAGGGGGCTCTGGGGCCAACGTCCTGACTTTC.

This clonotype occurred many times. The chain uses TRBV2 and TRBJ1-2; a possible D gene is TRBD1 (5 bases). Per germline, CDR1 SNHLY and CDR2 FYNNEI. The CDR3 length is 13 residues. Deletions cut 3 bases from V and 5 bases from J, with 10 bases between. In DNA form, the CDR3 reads TGTGCCAGCAGTGAGGGGGTGAAGTATGGCTACACCTTC. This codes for CASSEGVKYGYTF.

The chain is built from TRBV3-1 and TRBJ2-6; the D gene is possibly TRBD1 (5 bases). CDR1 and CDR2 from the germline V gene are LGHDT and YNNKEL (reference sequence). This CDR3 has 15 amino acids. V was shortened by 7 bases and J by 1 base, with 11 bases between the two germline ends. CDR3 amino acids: CASNLGVSGANVLTF. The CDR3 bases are TGTGCCAGCAACCTAGGGGTTTCTGGGGCCAACGTCCTGACTTTC. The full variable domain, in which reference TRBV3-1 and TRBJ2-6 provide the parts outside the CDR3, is DTAVSQTPKYLVTQMGNDKSIKCEQNLGHDTMYWYKQDSKKFLKIMFSYNNKELIINETVPNRFSPKSPDKAHLNLHINSLELGDSAVYFCASNLGVSGANVLTFGAGSRLTVL.

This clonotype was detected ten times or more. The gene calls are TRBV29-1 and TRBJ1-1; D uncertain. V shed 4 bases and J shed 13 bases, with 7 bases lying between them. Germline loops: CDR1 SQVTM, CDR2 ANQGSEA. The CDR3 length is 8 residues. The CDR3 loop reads CSVGQGFF. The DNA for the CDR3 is TGCAGCGTTGGTCAAGGTTTCTTT.

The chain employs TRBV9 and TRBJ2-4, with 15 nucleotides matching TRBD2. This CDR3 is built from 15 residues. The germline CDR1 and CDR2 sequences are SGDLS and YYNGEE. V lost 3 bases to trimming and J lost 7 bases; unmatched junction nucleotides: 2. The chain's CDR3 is CASSAGTSGGNIQYF. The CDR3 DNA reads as TGTGCCAGCAGCGCCGGGACTAGCGGGGGGAACATTCAGTACTTC.

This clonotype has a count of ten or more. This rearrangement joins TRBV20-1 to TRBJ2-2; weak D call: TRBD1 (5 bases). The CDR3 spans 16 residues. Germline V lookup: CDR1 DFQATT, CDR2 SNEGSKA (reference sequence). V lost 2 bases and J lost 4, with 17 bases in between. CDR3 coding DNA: TGCAGTGCTAGAATGGCAGGGCGTTTTACCACCGGGGAGCTGTTTTTT. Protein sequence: CSARMAGRFTTGELFF.

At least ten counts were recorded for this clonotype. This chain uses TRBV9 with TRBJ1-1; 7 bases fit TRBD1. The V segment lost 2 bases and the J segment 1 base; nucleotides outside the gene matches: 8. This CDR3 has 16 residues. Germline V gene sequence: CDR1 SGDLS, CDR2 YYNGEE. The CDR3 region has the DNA TGTGCCAGCAGCGTTCAAGACAGGGTATCGAACACTGAAGCTTTCTTT. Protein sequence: CASSVQDRVSNTEAFF.

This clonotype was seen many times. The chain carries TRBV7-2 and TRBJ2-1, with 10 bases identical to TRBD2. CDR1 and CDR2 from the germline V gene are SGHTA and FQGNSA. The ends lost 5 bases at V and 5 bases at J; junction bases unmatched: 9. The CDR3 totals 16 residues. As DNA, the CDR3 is TGTGCCAGCAGCACTCGGACTAGCGGAGTAGACAATGAGCAGTTCTTC. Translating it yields CASSTRTSGVDNEQFF.

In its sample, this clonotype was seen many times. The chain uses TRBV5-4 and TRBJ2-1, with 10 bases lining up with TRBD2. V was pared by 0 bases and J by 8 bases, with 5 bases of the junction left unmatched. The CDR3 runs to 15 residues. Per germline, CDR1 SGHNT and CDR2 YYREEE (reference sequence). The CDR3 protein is CASSLGGLASYEQFF. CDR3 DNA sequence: TGTGCCAGCAGCTTGGGGGGACTAGCGTCGTATGAGCAGTTCTTC.